Listed below are T cell receptor beta chains from one sample, sequenced in a study of T cells in Graves' hyperthyroidism and ophthalmopathy. TCRdb passed the multiplex PCR reads through MiXCR, listing each CDR3 protein once. The profile shows tens of thousands of distinct CDR3 sequences, roughly 45% of them singletons. Sequencing was done on a sample of blood. These receptors came from a young woman with Graves' hyperthyroidism. CDR3s include the opening cysteine and the closing phenylalanine or tryptophan. A D gene is named only where the DNA matches it firmly. Only some rows state a clone size, as once, few, many or a class for expanded clones.

d_gene	j_gene	abundance	v_gene	CDR3aa	CDR3nt
.	TRBJ1-2	.	TRBV6-5	CASTRAGPYGHTF	TGTGCCAGCACTCGCGCGGGTCCCTATGGCCACACCTTC
TRBD2	TRBJ2-2	many	TRBV5-1	CASSWGGGTSDFTGELFF	TGCGCCAGCAGCTGGGGAGGCGGGACTAGCGACTTCACCGGGGAGCTGTTTTTT
TRBD2	TRBJ2-1	medium-sized	TRBV20-1	CSARDRAGLATNEQFF	TGCAGTGCTAGAGATCGAGCCGGACTAGCTACCAATGAGCAGTTCTTC
TRBD2	TRBJ2-7	.	TRBV7-3	CASWEVAGGYEQYF	TGTGCCAGCTGGGAAGTAGCGGGAGGCTACGAGCAGTACTTC
.	TRBJ2-2	.	TRBV20-1	CSARPNKRSNTGELFF	TGCAGTGCCAGACCAAACAAGAGATCGAACACCGGGGAGCTGTTTTTT
.	TRBJ2-3	many	TRBV5-6	CASGSVLGTQYF	TGTGCCAGCGGATCTGTATTGGGTACGCAGTATTTT
.	TRBJ1-1	.	TRBV15	CATSRDWTVSTEAFF	TGTGCCACCAGCAGAGATTGGACGGTTAGTACTGAAGCTTTCTTT
.	TRBJ1-2	many	TRBV27	CASSQRGGFGYTF	TGTGCCAGCAGTCAAAGGGGAGGGTTCGGCTACACCTTC
.	TRBJ2-5	once	TRBV6-5	CAAGGRETQYF	TGTGCCGCCGGTGGGAGGGAGACCCAGTACTTC
.	TRBJ1-5	.	TRBV7-8	CASSPGRGQPQHF	TGTGCCAGCAGCCCGGGGCGTGGACAGCCCCAGCATTTT
.	TRBJ2-3	.	TRBV24-1	CATSDFYSTDTQYF	TGTGCCACCAGTGATTTTTACAGCACAGATACGCAGTATTTT
TRBD1	TRBJ1-2	many	TRBV6-1	CASSDARQGNYGYTF	TGTGCCAGCAGTGATGCGAGACAGGGGAACTATGGCTACACCTTC
.	TRBJ2-7	.	TRBV6-6	CASRKGYQQYF	TGTGCCAGTAGGAAGGGATACCAGCAGTACTTC
.	TRBJ2-3	.	TRBV20-1	CSATSVDLRGTDTQYF	TGCAGTGCCACAAGCGTGGACTTGAGGGGGACAGATACGCAGTATTTT
.	TRBJ2-3	.	TRBV7-3	CASSLWQGRTDTQYF	TGTGCCAGCAGCCTATGGCAGGGGAGGACAGATACGCAGTATTTT
.	TRBJ1-2	medium-sized	TRBV20-1	CSAAGNYGYTF	TGCAGTGCTGCAGGGAACTATGGCTACACCTTC
TRBD1	TRBJ1-5	many	TRBV12-3/TRBV12-4	CASSPYRDRVSQPQHF	TGTGCCAGCAGTCCTTACCGGGACAGGGTTTCTCAGCCCCAGCATTTT